Shown below are 21 T cell receptor beta chains from a single sample sequenced in a study of blood T cell repertoires in COVID-19. This table comes from immunoSEQ multiplex PCR, and its TCRdb copy is limited to in-frame clones, with some not included. The sample records a few hundred thousand clones, about 87% being singletons. The material sequenced was peripheral blood. These receptors were collected from a woman aged 50 to 60 who had recovered from COVID-19.

The CDR3, as DNA: TGTGCCAGCAGTCCTCTCCGGGTAGGAGGCAATCAGCCCCAGCATTTT. Protein sequence: CASSPLRVGGNQPQHF. The chain joins TRBV27 to TRBJ1-5; unclear D gene. Germline CDR1 is MNHEY and CDR2 is SMNVEV (reference sequence). The CDR3 runs to 16 residues. Trimming pared 5 bases from V and 2 bases from J, leaving 16 bases between.

This clone came up once. V usage is TRBV11-1 and J usage is TRBJ2-1; D uncertain. V lost 2 bases, J lost 7 bases, and 3 bases lay in between. The CDR3 has 11 amino acids. The germline V gene has CDR1 SGHAT and CDR2 FQDESV (reference sequence). The CDR3 protein is CASSLLNEQFF. The CDR3 DNA sequence: TGTGCCAGCAGCTTACTAAATGAGCAGTTCTTC.

J is TRBJ2-3 and V is TRBV7-6; TRBD2 matches 8 bases. Unmatched junction bases numbered 5, after V lost 5 bases and J lost 4 bases. Germline V gives CDR1 SGHVS, CDR2 FNYEAQ. The CDR3 has 14 amino acids. CDR3 protein: CASSTRLAPDTQYF. The CDR3 DNA reads TGTGCCAGCAGCACCCGACTAGCGCCAGATACGCAGTATTTT.

This clone was counted only a few times. This rearrangement joins TRBV3-1 (or the pseudogene TRBV3-2) to TRBJ1-6; 8 positions agree with TRBD1. This CDR3 has 15 amino acids. Germline assignment: CDR1 LGHDT and CDR2 YNNKEL (reference sequence). The V segment lost 1 base and the J segment 7 bases; nucleotides outside the gene matches: 3. The CDR3 bases are TGTGCCAGCAGCCAAGGGACAGGGATGAATTCACCCCTCCACTTT. Encoded protein: CASSQGTGMNSPLHF.

J is TRBJ1-4 and V is TRBV27; D gene ambiguous. With 2 bases removed from V and 4 bases from J, the gap between germline ends came to 8 bases. From germline, CDR1 is MNHEY and CDR2 SMNVEV (reference sequence). The CDR3 has 14 amino acids. The CDR3 sequence: CASSLAAFNEKLFF. The CDR3 DNA sequence: TGTGCCAGCAGTTTAGCCGCGTTTAATGAAAAACTGTTTTTT. Drawing the rest from reference TRBV27 and TRBJ1-4, the complete variable domain is EAQVTQNPRYLITVTGKKLTVTCSQNMNHEYMSWYRQDPGLGLRQIYYSMNVEVTDKGDVPEGYKVSRKEKRNFPLILESPSPNQTSLYFCASSLAAFNEKLFFGSGTQLSVL.

The chain links TRBV30 to TRBJ1-5; D is perhaps TRBD1 (6 bases). Looked up from germline, CDR1 is GTSNPN and CDR2 is SVGIG (reference sequence). V dropped 2 bases and J dropped 4 bases, with 9 bases sitting between them. This CDR3 has 13 amino acids. In DNA form, the CDR3 reads TGTGCCTGGAGTACGGACAGTAATCAGCCCCAGCATTTT. Protein: CAWSTDSNQPQHF.

This clone was observed a few times. The V and J genes are TRBV19 and TRBJ1-5; tentative D call: TRBD1 (6 bases). V was cut by 6 bases and J by 0 bases, with 12 bases left in between. This CDR3 spans 15 amino acids. CDR1 and CDR2 from the germline V gene are LNHDA and SQIVND (reference sequence). CDR3 region: CASRPTGYSNQPQHF. The CDR3 DNA is TGTGCCAGTAGACCGACAGGTTATAGCAATCAGCCCCAGCATTTT.

The rearrangement links TRBV4-3 to TRBJ2-1; maybe TRBD2 (5 bases). Germline CDR1 and CDR2: LGHNA and YSLEER. V lost 0 bases, J lost 8 bases, and 11 bases lay in between. There are 14 residues in the CDR3. The CDR3 nucleotides read TGCGCCAGCAGCCAAGATTACGGGGTAGATGAGCAGTTCTTC. Translation: CASSQDYGVDEQFF.

Regarding this clone: Germline is not matched at one junction end, which may reflect a read error. The chain is built from TRBV7-9 and TRBJ2-7; a possible D gene is TRBD2 (6 bases). The germline V gene encodes CDR1 SEHNR and CDR2 FQNEAQ (reference sequence). CDR3 size: 12 residues. The CDR3: CASSPYSGGGRF. The CDR3 DNA reads TGTGCCAGCAGCCCCTATAGCGGAGGTGGGAGATTC.

Regarding this clone: The junction and the germline gene differ at one end; a read error may be behind it. For the CDR3, the DNA is TGTGCCAGTATCGACACGGAAGCTTTCTTT. Its protein product is CASIDTEAFF. V usage is TRBV19 and J usage is TRBJ1-1; D uncertain. The CDR3 is 10 residues long. Germline V gene data show CDR1 as LNHDA and CDR2 as SQIVND (reference sequence).

The genes are TRBV10-3 and TRBJ2-2; D not resolved. Trimming took off 3 bases at V and 6 bases at J, with 5 bases between the two ends. CDR3 length: 12 amino acids. CDR1 and CDR2 (germline): ENHRY, SYGVKD. The CDR3 coding sequence is TGTGCCATCAGTGATTTCGCCGGGGAGCTGTTTTTT. It specifies CAISDFAGELFF.

This clone was detected only a few times. The chain has TRBV28 and TRBJ1-5; D is unclear. The CDR3 length is 15 residues. Germline CDR1 reads MDHEN; CDR2 reads SYDVKM. Trimming removed 6 bases from V and 0 bases from J, with 12 bases in between. The DNA of the CDR3 is TGTGCCAGCAGAGAGGATCCTAATAGCAATCAGCCCCAGCATTTT. As protein: CASREDPNSNQPQHF.

V and J are TRBV4-3 and TRBJ2-2; D may be TRBD2 (5 bases). In germline, CDR1 is LGHNA, CDR2 YSLEER. CDR3 length equals 14 residues. The V and J ends lost 0 bases and 7 bases respectively, with 9 bases between them. Here the CDR3 reads CASSQDRGFGELFF. The CDR3, as DNA: TGCGCCAGCAGCCAAGATCGGGGATTCGGGGAGCTGTTTTTT.

This sequence joins TRBV9 and TRBJ2-7; 8 bases are shared with TRBD1. Unmatched junction bases numbered 2, after V lost 0 bases and J lost 3 bases. There are 14 residues in the CDR3. Germline V gene data show CDR1 as SGDLS and CDR2 as YYNGEE. The CDR3, as DNA: TGTGCCAGCAGCGTAGCGGACAGGGACTACGAGCAGTACTTC. It yields the protein CASSVADRDYEQYF.

The chain has TRBV5-4 and TRBJ1-2; D gene ambiguous. The V and J ends lost 0 bases and 8 bases respectively, with 11 bases between them. The CDR3 is 13 residues long. Germline CDR1 is SGHNT and CDR2 is YYREEE (reference sequence). The DNA for the CDR3 is TGTGCCAGCAGCTTGGTAGGAGGGCGCGGCTACACCTTC. Its translation: CASSLVGGRGYTF.

The J gene is TRBJ2-5, the V gene TRBV2; possible D gene TRBD2, 7 bases. V was pared by 7 bases and J by 2 bases, with 14 bases between. Germline values: CDR1 SNHLY, CDR2 FYNNEI. This CDR3 comprises 14 residues. Here the CDR3 reads CASMGGATQETQYF. CDR3 nucleotides: TGTGCCAGCATGGGGGGGGCAACTCAAGAGACCCAGTACTTC.

V gene TRBV28 combines with J gene TRBJ1-6; D unclear. This CDR3 region has 12 residues. With 6 bases removed from V and 5 bases from J, the gap between germline ends came to 5 bases. Germline values: CDR1 MDHEN, CDR2 SYDVKM. CDR3 bases: TGTGCCAGCAGCCTTAATAATTCACCCCTCCACTTT. Translation: CASSLNNSPLHF.

The J gene is TRBJ2-2, the V gene TRBV5-4, with D possibly being TRBD2 (7 bases). Germline assignment: CDR1 SGHNT and CDR2 YYREEE (reference sequence). V gave up 3 bases and J gave up 5 bases, with 11 bases separating them. The CDR3 has 14 amino acids. The CDR3 region is CASSWGGPTGELFF. DNA for the CDR3: TGTGCCAGCAGCTGGGGGGGGCCAACCGGGGAGCTGTTTTTT.

The CDR3 protein is CAWSVHDYRTSGAYEQYF. The CDR3 DNA sequence: TGTGCCTGGAGTGTACATGATTACCGGACTAGCGGAGCCTACGAGCAGTACTTC. The chain combines TRBV30 with TRBJ2-7; 10 bases line up with TRBD2. Germline V CDR1 and CDR2: GTSNPN, SVGIG (reference sequence). CDR3 length: 18 amino acids. Germline trimming cut 0 bases from V and 2 bases from J; bases unmatched to any gene: 13.

This chain connects TRBV28 to TRBJ2-2, with D perhaps TRBD2 (6 bases). Trimming removed 11 bases at V and 5 bases at J, with 15 bases between. Looked up from germline, CDR1 is MDHEN and CDR2 is SYDVKM. This CDR3 is 13 amino acids long. CDR3 sequence reads: CAAKIGGTGELFF. For the CDR3, the DNA is TGTGCCGCGAAAATTGGGGGGACCGGGGAGCTGTTTTTT.

The chain carries TRBV25-1 and TRBJ2-5; tentative D call: TRBD1 (5 bases). The CDR3 spans 14 residues. The germline V gene has CDR1 MGHDK and CDR2 SYGVNS. Trimming shortened V by 3 bases and J by 5 bases, and 13 bases separated the two germline ends. The CDR3 loop is CASSDGRAGETQYF. DNA for the CDR3: TGTGCCAGCAGTGACGGCAGGGCCGGGGAGACCCAGTACTTC. Full variable domain (outside the CDR3, taken from reference TRBV25-1 and TRBJ2-5): EADIYQTPRYLVIGTGKKITLECSQTMGHDKMYWYQQDPGMELHLIHYSYGVNSTEKGDLSSESTVSRIRTEHFPLTLESARPSHTSQYLCASSDGRAGETQYFGPGTRLLVL.